Detailed here is one T cell receptor beta chain. Its specificity is unknown. The V and J ends lost 5 bases and 3 bases respectively, with 17 bases between them. This CDR3 is 15 amino acids long. Germline V gene lookup returns CDR1 SGHNT and CDR2 YENEEA. Profiling relied on immunoSEQ multiplex PCR, and the TCRdb table lists in-frame clones only, not all of them. The table includes some 130,000 clones, 80% to 95% detected once. This sample is part of a study of T cell responses to AZD1222 COVID-19 vaccine. Study-level points and caveats: Spike as a whole was targeted by vaccine-associated CD4 TCRs, dominant at 160-218 and 743-854. Reportedly, nearly half the spike-specific TCRs target unmutated variant regions.

The chain is built from TRBV11-3 and TRBJ2-7; D is unclear. This sample comprised peripheral blood, obtained 28 days after the second AZD1222 dose. This receptor was taken from an adult who received the AZD1222 COVID-19 vaccine. CDR3 protein: CASSDRTYSIYEQYF. In DNA, the CDR3 is TGTGCCAGCAGCGACCGGACCTACTCCATCTACGAGCAGTACTTC.